This T cell receptor (beta chain) was recorded in a study of T cell repertoires in cytomegalovirus infection. In the study overall: Public TCR beta signature analysis indicated the presence of both CMV infection and matching HLA type.

Study results and caveats: What dominated the ex vivo response were HLA-C-restricted CMV-specific TCR beta clonotypes. There were carriers of CMV plus the relevant HLA, and cumulative public TCR beta family frequency identified them.

At least ten counts were recorded for this clonotype. Its antigen is unknown. The V and J ends lost 8 bases and 5 bases respectively, with 6 bases between them. In germline, CDR1 is LNHDA, CDR2 SQIVND (reference sequence). The CDR3 has 10 residues. TCRdb itself ran the reads through MiXCR, one entry per CDR3 protein. The sample records tens of thousands of distinct CDR3 sequences, around 20% being singletons. This clonotype was obtained from a human donor in good health (CMV status not recorded). Some clones in this sample may be carry-over from other donors' samples. Sequenced: PBMCs, sequenced either directly or after in vitro stimulation (not recorded which). The chain uses TRBV19 and TRBJ1-1; no firm D call. The CDR3 here is CASGWTEAFF. Written as DNA, the CDR3 is TGTGCCAGTGGCTGGACTGAAGCTTTCTTT.